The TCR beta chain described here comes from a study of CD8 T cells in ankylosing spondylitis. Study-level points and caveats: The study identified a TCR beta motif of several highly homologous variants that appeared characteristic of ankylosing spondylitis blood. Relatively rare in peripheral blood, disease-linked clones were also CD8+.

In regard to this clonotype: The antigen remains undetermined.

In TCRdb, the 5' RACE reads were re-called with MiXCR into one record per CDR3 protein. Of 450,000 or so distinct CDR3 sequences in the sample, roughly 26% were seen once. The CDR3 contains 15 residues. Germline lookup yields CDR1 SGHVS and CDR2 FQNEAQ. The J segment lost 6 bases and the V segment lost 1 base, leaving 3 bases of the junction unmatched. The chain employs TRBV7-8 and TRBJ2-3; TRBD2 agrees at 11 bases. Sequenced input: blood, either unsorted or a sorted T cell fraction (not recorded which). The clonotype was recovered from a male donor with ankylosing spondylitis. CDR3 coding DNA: TGTGCCAGCAGCTTAGGAGCTAGCGGGAGGGATACGCAGTATTTT. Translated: CASSLGASGRDTQYF.